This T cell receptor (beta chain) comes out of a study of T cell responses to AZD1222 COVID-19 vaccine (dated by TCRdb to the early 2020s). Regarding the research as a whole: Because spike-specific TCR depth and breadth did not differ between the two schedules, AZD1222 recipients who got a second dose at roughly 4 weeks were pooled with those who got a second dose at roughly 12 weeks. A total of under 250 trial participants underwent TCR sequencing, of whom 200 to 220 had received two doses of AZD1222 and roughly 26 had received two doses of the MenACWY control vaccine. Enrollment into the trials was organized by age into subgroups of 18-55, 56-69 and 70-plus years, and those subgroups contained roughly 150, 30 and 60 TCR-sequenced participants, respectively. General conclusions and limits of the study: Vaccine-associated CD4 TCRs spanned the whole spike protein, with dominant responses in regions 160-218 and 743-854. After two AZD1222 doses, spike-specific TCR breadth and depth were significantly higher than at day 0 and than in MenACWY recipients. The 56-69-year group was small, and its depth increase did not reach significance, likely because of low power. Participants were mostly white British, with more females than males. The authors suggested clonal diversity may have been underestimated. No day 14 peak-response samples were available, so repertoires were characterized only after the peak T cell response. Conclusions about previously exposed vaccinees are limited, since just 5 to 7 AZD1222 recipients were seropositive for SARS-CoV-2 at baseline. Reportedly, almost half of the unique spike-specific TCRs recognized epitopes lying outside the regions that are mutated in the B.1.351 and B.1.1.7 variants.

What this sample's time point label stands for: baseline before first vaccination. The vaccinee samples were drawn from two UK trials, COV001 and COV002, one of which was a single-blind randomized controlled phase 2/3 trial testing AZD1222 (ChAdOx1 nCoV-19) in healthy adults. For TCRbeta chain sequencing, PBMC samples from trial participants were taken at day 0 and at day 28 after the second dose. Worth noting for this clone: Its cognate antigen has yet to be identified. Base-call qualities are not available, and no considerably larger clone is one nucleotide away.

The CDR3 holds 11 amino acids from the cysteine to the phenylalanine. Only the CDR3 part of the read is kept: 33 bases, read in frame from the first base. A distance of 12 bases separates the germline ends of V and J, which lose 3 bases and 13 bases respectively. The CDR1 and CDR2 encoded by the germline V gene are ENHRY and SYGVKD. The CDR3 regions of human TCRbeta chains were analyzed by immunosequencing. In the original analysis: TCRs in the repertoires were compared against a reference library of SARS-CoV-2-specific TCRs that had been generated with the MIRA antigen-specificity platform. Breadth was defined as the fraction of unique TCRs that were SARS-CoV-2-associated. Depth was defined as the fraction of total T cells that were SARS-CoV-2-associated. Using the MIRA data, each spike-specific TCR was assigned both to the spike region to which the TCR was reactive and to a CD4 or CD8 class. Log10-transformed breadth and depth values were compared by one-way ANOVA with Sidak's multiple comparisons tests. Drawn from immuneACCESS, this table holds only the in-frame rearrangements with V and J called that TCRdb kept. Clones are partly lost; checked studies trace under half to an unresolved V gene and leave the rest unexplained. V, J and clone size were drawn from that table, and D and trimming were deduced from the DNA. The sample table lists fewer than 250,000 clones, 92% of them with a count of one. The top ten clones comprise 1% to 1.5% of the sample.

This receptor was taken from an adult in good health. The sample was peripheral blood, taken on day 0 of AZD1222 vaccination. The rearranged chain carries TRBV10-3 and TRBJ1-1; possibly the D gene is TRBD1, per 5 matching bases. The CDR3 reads CAISDGGWDFF. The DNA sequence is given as TGTGCCATCAGTGACGGGGGGTGGGATTTCTTT.